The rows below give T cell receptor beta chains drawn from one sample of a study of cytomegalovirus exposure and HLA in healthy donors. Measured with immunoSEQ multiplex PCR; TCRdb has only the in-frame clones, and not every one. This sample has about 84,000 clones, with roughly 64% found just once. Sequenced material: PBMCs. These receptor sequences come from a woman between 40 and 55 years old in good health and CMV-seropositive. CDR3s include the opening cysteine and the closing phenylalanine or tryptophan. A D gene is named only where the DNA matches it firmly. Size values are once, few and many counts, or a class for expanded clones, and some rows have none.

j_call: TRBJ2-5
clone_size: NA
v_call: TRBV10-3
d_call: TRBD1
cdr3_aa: CAISEGTVNQETQYF
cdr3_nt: TGTGCCATCAGTGAGGGGACAGTGAATCAAGAGACCCAGTACTTC

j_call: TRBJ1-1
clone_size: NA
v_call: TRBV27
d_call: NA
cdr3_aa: CASSLSRSRAKRMNTEAFF
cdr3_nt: TGTGCCAGCAGTTTATCAAGGTCCAGGGCAAAAAGAATGAACACTGAAGCTTTCTTT

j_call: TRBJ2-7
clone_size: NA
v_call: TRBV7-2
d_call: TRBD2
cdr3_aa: CASRVAGGGEQYF
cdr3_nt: TGTGCCAGCAGAGTAGCGGGAGGGGGCGAGCAGTACTTC

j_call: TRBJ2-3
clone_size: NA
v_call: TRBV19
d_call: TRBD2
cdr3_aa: CASSIPGLGNTDTQYF
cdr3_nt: TGTGCCAGTAGTATACCGGGACTAGGAAACACAGATACGCAGTATTTT

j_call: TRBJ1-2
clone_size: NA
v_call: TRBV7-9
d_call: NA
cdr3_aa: CASSAGGGPNYGYTF
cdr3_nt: TGTGCCAGCAGCGCTGGCGGGGGCCCTAACTATGGCTACACCTTC

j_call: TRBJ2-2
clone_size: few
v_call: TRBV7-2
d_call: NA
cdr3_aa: CASSLAIQGGTGELFF
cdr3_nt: TGTGCCAGCAGCTTAGCTATCCAGGGGGGCACCGGGGAGCTGTTTTTT

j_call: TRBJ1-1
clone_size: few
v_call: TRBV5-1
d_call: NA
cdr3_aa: CASNPAGGEGTEAFF
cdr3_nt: TGCGCCAGCAACCCGGCGGGGGGCGAAGGGACTGAAGCTTTCTTT

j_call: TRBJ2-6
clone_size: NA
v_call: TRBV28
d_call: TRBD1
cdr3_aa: CASDTAGQGSSGANVLTF
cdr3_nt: TGTGCCAGCGACACGGCGGGACAGGGCTCTTCTGGGGCCAACGTCCTGACTTTC

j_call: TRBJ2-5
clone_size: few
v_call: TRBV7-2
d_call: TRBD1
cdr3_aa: CASSQARGHETQYF
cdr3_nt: TGTGCCAGCAGCCAAGCAAGGGGGCATGAGACCCAGTACTTC

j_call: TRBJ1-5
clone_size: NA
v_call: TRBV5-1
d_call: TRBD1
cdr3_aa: CASGSRQGVADQPQHF
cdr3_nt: TGCGCCAGCGGATCCCGACAGGGGGTTGCGGATCAGCCCCAGCATTTT

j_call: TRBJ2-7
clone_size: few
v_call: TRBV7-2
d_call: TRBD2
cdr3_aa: CASSFGSGSGSTYEQYF
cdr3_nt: TGTGCCAGCAGCTTTGGATCCGGGAGCGGGAGCACCTACGAGCAGTACTTC

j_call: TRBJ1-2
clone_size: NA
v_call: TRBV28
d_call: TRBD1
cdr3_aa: CASSSGTGLSYGYTF
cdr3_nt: TGTGCCAGCAGTTCGGGGACAGGTTTAAGCTATGGCTACACCTTC

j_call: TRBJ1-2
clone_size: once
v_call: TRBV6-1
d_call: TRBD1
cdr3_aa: CASSEGVRGHAPSGYTF
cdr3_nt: TGTGCCAGCAGTGAGGGGGTCAGGGGGCATGCTCCCTCTGGCTACACCTTC

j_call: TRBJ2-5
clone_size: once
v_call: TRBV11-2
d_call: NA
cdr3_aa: CASTRGSQETQYF
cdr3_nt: TGTGCCAGCACCCGGGGGAGCCAAGAGACCCAGTACTTC

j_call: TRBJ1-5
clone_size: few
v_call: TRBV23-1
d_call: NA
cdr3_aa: CASSQSGGASNQPQHF
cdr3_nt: TGCGCCAGCAGTCAATCTGGGGGGGCGAGCAATCAGCCCCAGCATTTT

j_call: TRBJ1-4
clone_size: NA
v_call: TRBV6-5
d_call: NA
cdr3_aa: CASSYFVGGEEKLFF
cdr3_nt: TGTGCCAGCAGCTACTTCGTGGGAGGGGAAGAAAAACTGTTTTTT

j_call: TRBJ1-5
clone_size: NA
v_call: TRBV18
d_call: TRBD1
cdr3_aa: CASSPDRDGQPQHF
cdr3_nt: TGTGCCAGCTCACCCGACAGGGACGGACAGCCCCAGCATTTT

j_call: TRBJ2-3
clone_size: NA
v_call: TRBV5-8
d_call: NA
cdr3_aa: CASSLRGSTDTQYF
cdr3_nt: TGTGCCAGCAGCTTGCGGGGAAGCACAGATACGCAGTATTTT

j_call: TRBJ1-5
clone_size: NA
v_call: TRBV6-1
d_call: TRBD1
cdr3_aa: CASSPGGETQPQHF
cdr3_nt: TGTGCCAGCAGCCCAGGGGGCGAGACTCAGCCCCAGCATTTT

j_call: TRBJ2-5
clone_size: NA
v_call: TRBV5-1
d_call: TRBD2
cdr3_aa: CASSLSTSGKETQYF
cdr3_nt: TGCGCCAGCAGCTTGAGCACTAGCGGGAAAGAGACCCAGTACTTC

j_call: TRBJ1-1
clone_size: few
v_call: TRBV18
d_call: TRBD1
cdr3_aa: CASSLSTGDTEAFF
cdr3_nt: TGTGCCAGCTCACTTTCGACAGGGGACACTGAAGCTTTCTTT

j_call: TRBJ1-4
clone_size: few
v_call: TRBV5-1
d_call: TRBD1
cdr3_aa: CASSLPTGEEKLFF
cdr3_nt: TGCGCCAGCAGCTTGCCGACAGGGGAAGAAAAACTGTTTTTT

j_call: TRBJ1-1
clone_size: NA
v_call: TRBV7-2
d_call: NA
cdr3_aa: CASSFNGITVGTEAFF
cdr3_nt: TGTGCCAGCAGCTTTAACGGGATTACGGTGGGCACTGAAGCTTTCTTT

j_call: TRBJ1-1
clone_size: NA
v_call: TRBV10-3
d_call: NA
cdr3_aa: CAISESSAQGKVAFF
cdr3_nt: TGTGCCATCAGTGAGTCTTCCGCTCAGGGAAAAGTGGCTTTCTTT

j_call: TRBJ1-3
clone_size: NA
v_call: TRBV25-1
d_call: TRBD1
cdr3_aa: CARVERGTGSGNTIYF
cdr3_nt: TGTGCCAGAGTGGAACGGGGGACAGGCTCTGGAAACACCATATATTTT

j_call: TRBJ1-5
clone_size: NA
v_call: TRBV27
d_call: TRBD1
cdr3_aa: CASSPGTANSNQPQHF
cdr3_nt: TGTGCCAGCAGTCCGGGGACAGCTAATAGCAATCAGCCCCAGCATTTT

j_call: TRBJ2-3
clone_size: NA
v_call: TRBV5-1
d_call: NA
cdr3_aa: CASSLRGAAEATDTQYF
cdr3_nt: TGCGCCAGCAGCTTGAGGGGTGCTGCGGAAGCCACAGATACGCAGTATTTT

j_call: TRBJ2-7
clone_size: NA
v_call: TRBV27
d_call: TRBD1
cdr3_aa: CAHKQGADEQYF
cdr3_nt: TGTGCCCACAAGCAGGGGGCCGACGAGCAGTACTTC

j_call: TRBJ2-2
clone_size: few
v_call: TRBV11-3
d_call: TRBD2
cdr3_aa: CASSLGASGRAGELFF
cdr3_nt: TGTGCCAGCAGCTTAGGGGCTAGCGGGCGCGCCGGGGAGCTGTTTTTT

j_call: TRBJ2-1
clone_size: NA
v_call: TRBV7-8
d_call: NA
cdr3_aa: CASSLTPYNEQFF
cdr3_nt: TGTGCCAGCAGCTTAACTCCCTACAATGAGCAGTTCTTC

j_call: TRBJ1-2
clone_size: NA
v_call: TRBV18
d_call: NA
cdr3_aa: CASSPGQATEGGYTF
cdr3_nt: TGTGCCAGCTCACCAGGGCAGGCCACCGAGGGTGGCTACACCTTC

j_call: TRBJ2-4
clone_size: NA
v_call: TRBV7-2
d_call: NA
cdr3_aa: CASSPRSSRNIQYF
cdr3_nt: TGTGCCAGCAGCCCAAGATCTAGTAGGAACATTCAGTACTTC

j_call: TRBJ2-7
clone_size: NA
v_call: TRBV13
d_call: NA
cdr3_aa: CASSLVRESYEQHF
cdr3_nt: TGTGCCAGCAGCTTAGTGAGGGAATCCTACGAGCAGCACTTC

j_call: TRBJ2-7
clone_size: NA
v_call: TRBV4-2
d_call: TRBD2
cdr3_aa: CASSQGLTSGYEQYF
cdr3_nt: TGTGCCAGCAGCCAAGGACTGACTAGCGGGTACGAGCAGTACTTC

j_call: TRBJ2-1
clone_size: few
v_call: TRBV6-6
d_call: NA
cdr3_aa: CASSYAGATNNEQFF
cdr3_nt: TGTGCCAGCAGTTACGCAGGGGCCACTAACAATGAGCAGTTCTTC

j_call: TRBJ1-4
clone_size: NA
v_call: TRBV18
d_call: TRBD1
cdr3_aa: CASSPRTGEGEKLFF
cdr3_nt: TGTGCCAGCTCACCAAGAACAGGGGAAGGTGAAAAACTGTTTTTT

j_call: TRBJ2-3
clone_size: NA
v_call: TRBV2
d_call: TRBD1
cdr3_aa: CASRPGTDTDTQYF
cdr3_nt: TGTGCCAGCAGGCCCGGGACAGACACAGATACGCAGTATTTT

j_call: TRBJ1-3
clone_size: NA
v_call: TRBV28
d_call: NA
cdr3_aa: CASSSQGTSGNTIYF
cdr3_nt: TGTGCCAGCAGTTCACAGGGAACCTCTGGAAACACCATATATTTT

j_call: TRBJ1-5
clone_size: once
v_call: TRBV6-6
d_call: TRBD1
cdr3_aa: CASSYSQGAQPQHF
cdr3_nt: TGTGCCAGCAGTTACTCGCAGGGGGCTCAGCCCCAGCATTTT